Shown below are 21 T cell receptor beta chains from a single sample sequenced in a study of identical twins. MiXCR, applied by TCRdb to the 5' RACE reads, yields one record per CDR3 protein. This sample carries 350,000 to 600,000 distinct CDR3 sequences, approximately 15% of them seen once, and the ten largest clones take around 0.52%. This sample also appeared in a second study, on yellow fever vaccine responses in identical twins.

Specimen: CD4+ T cells sorted from blood. The receptors shown here come from a woman between 18 and 29 years old in good health.

Only a few counts were recorded for this clonotype. The rearrangement joins TRBV20-1 to TRBJ2-1, with D possibly matching TRBD2 (5 bases). Germline CDR1 reads DFQATT; CDR2 reads SNEGSKA (reference sequence). This CDR3 has 14 residues. V lost 0 bases, J lost 7 bases, and 13 bases lay in between. The CDR3 DNA follows: TGCAGTGCTAGAGATAGACTATCGATAAATGAGCAGTTCTTC. Translation gives CSARDRLSINEQFF.

This clonotype was found a few times. V is TRBV4-1 and J is TRBJ2-5; D is uncertain. CDR3 length: 14 residues. Trimming stripped 1 base from V and 0 bases from J, with 6 bases between. Germline V gene sequence: CDR1 MGHRA, CDR2 YSYEKL. CDR3 protein: CASSQVRDQETQYF. The CDR3 nucleotides read TGCGCCAGCAGCCAAGTTAGGGACCAAGAGACCCAGTACTTC.

The chain couples TRBV7-2 to TRBJ2-7; 8 bases are shared with TRBD1. Germline trimming cut 5 bases from V and 2 bases from J; bases unmatched to any gene: 5. The CDR3 has 14 amino acids. Germline V CDR1 and CDR2: SGHTA, FQGNSA. The DNA for the CDR3 is TGTGCCAGCAGCAGACAGGGGCCTACCTACGAGCAGTACTTC. It encodes CASSRQGPTYEQYF.

The chain carries TRBV6-2 or TRBV6-3 and TRBJ2-7; no reliable D call. The CDR3 runs 16 residues. V lost 6 bases to trimming and J lost 2 bases, with 20 bases between them. CDR1 and CDR2 (germline): MNHEY, SVGEGT. This chain's CDR3 is CASSWDARFPTYEQYF. As DNA, the CDR3 is TGTGCCAGCAGCTGGGATGCCAGGTTCCCAACCTACGAGCAGTACTTC.

The table lists this clonotype with many counts. The chain is built from TRBV14 and TRBJ1-1; 8 bases are a match to TRBD1. J gave up 4 bases and V 5 bases, and 9 bases lay outside the gene matches. The CDR3 contains 15 residues. CDR1 is SGHDN and CDR2 is FVKESK in the germline V gene. CDR3 in DNA: TGTGCCAGCAGCACTTCCAGGGGGCTGAGCACTGAAGCTTTCTTT. Its translation: CASSTSRGLSTEAFF. The full variable domain, its missing parts supplied by reference TRBV14 and TRBJ1-1, is EAGVTQFPSHSVIEKGQTVTLRCDPISGHDNLYWYRRVMGKEIKFLLHFVKESKQDESGMPNNRFLAERTGGTYSTLKVQPAELEDSGVYFCASSTSRGLSTEAFFGQGTRLTVV.

This clonotype has just a few counts. The CDR3 DNA reads TGTGCCAGCAGTGAAGGGAGTTGGGCAGATACGCAGTATTTT. Its translation: CASSEGSWADTQYF. The chain combines TRBV2 with TRBJ2-3; D call uncertain. Trimming removed 1 base at V and 4 bases at J, with 9 bases between. Germline loops: CDR1 SNHLY, CDR2 FYNNEI. The CDR3 is made up of 14 amino acids.

The chain couples TRBV6-2 or TRBV6-3 to TRBJ2-7; 9 bases fit TRBD2. The ends lost 6 bases at V and 5 bases at J; junction bases unmatched: 2. CDR3 length: 12 residues. CDR1 and CDR2 from the germline V gene are MNHEY and SVGEGT. CDR3 coding DNA: TGTGCCAGCAGCAGACTAGCGGACGAGCAGTACTTC. Translated: CASSRLADEQYF.

This rearrangement joins TRBV29-1 to TRBJ2-5, with D tentatively TRBD2 (6 bases). V dropped 3 bases and J dropped 1 base, with 21 bases sitting between them. Germline-derived CDR1 and CDR2 are SQVTM and ANQGSEA. CDR3 size: 17 residues. CDR3 region: CSVERSPGGALQETQYF. CDR3 nucleotides: TGCAGCGTTGAGCGATCCCCTGGAGGGGCCCTCCAAGAGACCCAGTACTTC.

This chain joins TRBV20-1 and TRBJ2-1; TRBD2 agrees at 12 bases. Germline CDR1 DFQATT, CDR2 SNEGSKA (reference sequence). V was pared by 6 bases and J by 8 bases, with 11 bases of the junction left unmatched. This CDR3 region has 15 residues. This CDR3 is CSARLAGEKFDEQFF. The CDR3 DNA sequence: TGCAGTGCGCGACTAGCGGGGGAAAAGTTCGATGAGCAGTTCTTC.

The sample holds a few counts of this clonotype. This rearrangement joins TRBV18 to TRBJ1-1; no firm D call. V dropped 0 bases and J dropped 4 bases, with 6 bases sitting between them. This CDR3 region has 13 residues. Germline V gene sequence: CDR1 KGHSH, CDR2 LQKENI. The CDR3 sequence is CASSPPIGTEAFF. In nucleotides, the CDR3 is TGTGCCAGCTCACCACCGATCGGCACTGAAGCTTTCTTT.

This chain links TRBV2 with TRBJ2-3; unclear D gene. Germline CDR1 reads SNHLY; CDR2 reads FYNNEI. V was trimmed by 2 bases and J by 2 bases, leaving 11 bases between them. The CDR3 extends over 15 amino acids. CDR3 DNA sequence: TGTGCCAGCAGTGAATTTTGGCAGACCACAGATACGCAGTATTTT. It encodes CASSEFWQTTDTQYF.

This clonotype turned up a few times. This chain uses TRBV7-2 with TRBJ2-3, with TRBD2 identical over 7 bases. Germline V gives CDR1 SGHTA, CDR2 FQGNSA. CDR3 length: 15 residues. With V trimmed by 3 bases and J by 6 bases, 9 bases remained unmatched. The CDR3 DNA follows: TGTGCCAGCAGCTTTGGTGGGAGGGCCATCGATACGCAGTATTTT. Its protein is CASSFGGRAIDTQYF.

The chain carries TRBV28 and TRBJ2-3; 15 bases match TRBD2. Germline assignment: CDR1 MDHEN and CDR2 SYDVKM. V shed 6 bases, J shed 0 bases, and the junction held 13 bases outside the gene matches. CDR3 length equals 20 residues. The CDR3 protein is CASRPPPGTSGRPSTDTQYF. The CDR3 nucleotides read TGTGCCAGCAGACCCCCACCCGGGACTAGCGGGAGGCCGAGCACAGATACGCAGTATTTT.

This clonotype was picked up a small number of times. V usage is TRBV12-3 or TRBV12-4 and J usage is TRBJ2-7; TRBD1 agrees at 7 bases. J lost 6 bases, V lost 6 bases, and 8 bases had no gene match. The CDR3 is made up of 13 amino acids. The CDR3 sequence is CASREDRVGEQYF. CDR3 sequence (DNA): TGTGCCAGCAGGGAAGACAGGGTAGGCGAGCAGTACTTC.

This clonotype was seen a handful of times. This chain joins TRBV3-1 and TRBJ2-7; D might be TRBD2 (6 bases). CDR1 is LGHDT and CDR2 is YNNKEL in the germline V gene (reference sequence). Trimming took 4 bases from V and 2 from J, leaving 15 bases between them. This CDR3 region has 15 residues. This CDR3 reads CASSPRDGGTYEQYF. DNA of the CDR3: TGTGCCAGCAGCCCCCGGGACGGAGGGACCTACGAGCAGTACTTC.

The chain recombines TRBV12-3 or TRBV12-4 with TRBJ1-6, with TRBD1 identical over 8 bases. The CDR3 contains 14 residues. With 4 bases clipped from V and 6 bases from J, the junction kept 2 bases outside the gene matches. The CDR3 loop is CASSYTGGNSPLHF. The CDR3 DNA reads TGTGCCAGCAGTTACACAGGGGGTAATTCACCCCTCCACTTT.

The V gene is TRBV20-1, the J gene TRBJ2-2, with 7 bases matching TRBD2. J was trimmed by 6 bases and V by 5 bases; bases with no gene match: 3. Germline V gives CDR1 DFQATT, CDR2 SNEGSKA (reference sequence). The CDR3 contains 12 residues. CDR3 protein: CSAYREAGELFF. The CDR3 DNA is TGCAGTGCTTACCGGGAGGCCGGGGAGCTGTTTTTT.

The V call is TRBV20-1, the J call TRBJ2-3; the match to TRBD2 covers 8 bases. The CDR3 loop spans 16 amino acids. V was clipped by 0 bases and J by 2 bases; unmatched bases: 7. Germline V CDR1 and CDR2: DFQATT, SNEGSKA (reference sequence). CDR3 sequence (DNA): TGCAGTGCTAGAGATCTCGCGGGGGGAAACACAGATACGCAGTATTTT. Amino acids: CSARDLAGGNTDTQYF.

This rearrangement joins TRBV14 to TRBJ2-7; tentatively, D is TRBD2 (6 bases). This CDR3 spans 13 amino acids. The germline gives CDR1 SGHDN, CDR2 FVKESK. Trimming left V 1 base short and J 6 bases short, with 10 bases between. CDR3 nucleotides: TGTGCCAGCAGCCAAGTATACGGGGGCGAGCAGTACTTC. Amino acid sequence: CASSQVYGGEQYF. The full variable domain, its missing parts supplied by reference TRBV14 and TRBJ2-7, is EAGVTQFPSHSVIEKGQTVTLRCDPISGHDNLYWYRRVMGKEIKFLLHFVKESKQDESGMPNNRFLAERTGGTYSTLKVQPAELEDSGVYFCASSQVYGGEQYFGPGTRLTVT.

This clonotype was detected a few times. The chain couples TRBV25-1 to TRBJ2-6; D perhaps matches TRBD1 (6 bases). Germline CDR1 MGHDK, CDR2 SYGVNS. The CDR3 consists of 15 residues. The V and J ends lost 5 bases and 2 bases respectively, with 10 bases between them. In nucleotides, the CDR3 is TGTGCCAGCAGTAAGCCAGGGGCTGGGGCCAACGTCCTGACTTTC. Its protein product is CASSKPGAGANVLTF.

This clonotype appeared a few times. The V and J genes are TRBV11-1 and TRBJ2-1, with 10 bases identical to TRBD1. Germline V lookup: CDR1 SGHAT, CDR2 FQDESV (reference sequence). Germline trimming cut 2 bases from V and 1 base from J; bases unmatched to any gene: 8. This CDR3 region has 18 residues. The CDR3 here is CASSLNPGQGNSYNEQFF. The CDR3 DNA is TGTGCCAGCAGCTTAAACCCGGGACAGGGGAATTCCTACAATGAGCAGTTCTTC.